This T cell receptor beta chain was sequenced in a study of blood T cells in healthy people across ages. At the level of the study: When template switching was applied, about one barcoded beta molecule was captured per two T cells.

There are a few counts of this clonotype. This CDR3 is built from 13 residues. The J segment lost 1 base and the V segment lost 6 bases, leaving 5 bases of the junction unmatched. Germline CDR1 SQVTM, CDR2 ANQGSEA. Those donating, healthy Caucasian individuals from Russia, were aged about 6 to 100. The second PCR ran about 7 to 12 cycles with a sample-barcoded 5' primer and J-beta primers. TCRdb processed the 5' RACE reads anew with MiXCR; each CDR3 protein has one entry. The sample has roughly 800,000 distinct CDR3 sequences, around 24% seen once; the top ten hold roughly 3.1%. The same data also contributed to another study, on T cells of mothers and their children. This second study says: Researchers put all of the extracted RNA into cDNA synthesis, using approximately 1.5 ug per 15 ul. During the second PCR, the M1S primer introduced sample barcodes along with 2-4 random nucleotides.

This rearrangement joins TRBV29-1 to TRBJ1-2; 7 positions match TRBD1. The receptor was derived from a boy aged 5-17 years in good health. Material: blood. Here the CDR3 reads CSVGTAINYGYTF. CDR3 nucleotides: TGCAGCGTCGGGACAGCTATTAACTATGGCTACACCTTC.